A single sample gave rise to the 20 T cell receptor beta chains below, sequenced in a study of T-cell memory formation after mild COVID-19. MiXCR, run by TCRdb on the 5' RACE reads, gives a single entry per CDR3 protein. The data show around 250,000 distinct CDR3 sequences, roughly 17% seen once. Input material: PBMCs or a T cell subset sorted from them (not recorded which). The receptors shown here come from a man between 18 and 29 years old who had mild COVID-19 (a few samples of this study predate the infection). Cell type and time point are not known.

The chain carries TRBV20-1 and TRBJ2-7; D unclear. Germline V gene data show CDR1 as DFQATT and CDR2 as SNEGSKA (reference sequence). The germline V and J ends were trimmed by 5 bases and 1 base, with 12 bases remaining between them. This CDR3 comprises 13 residues. CDR3 protein: CSAWSRASYEQYV. Written as DNA, the CDR3 is TGCAGTGCTTGGAGTCGGGCTTCCTACGAGCAGTACGTC.

CDR3 in amino acids: CASSLGGDYEQYV. The CDR3 DNA follows: TGTGCCAGCAGTTTAGGCGGCGATTACGAGCAGTACGTC. This rearrangement joins TRBV28 to TRBJ2-7; D unclear. The CDR3 loop spans 13 amino acids. With 2 bases removed from V and 4 bases from J, the gap between germline ends came to 9 bases. The germline V gene encodes CDR1 MDHEN and CDR2 SYDVKM.

The chain employs TRBV5-1 and TRBJ1-2; 8 nucleotides line up with TRBD1. This CDR3 has 15 amino acids. Germline CDR1 is SGHRS and CDR2 is YFSETQ. V trimming: 5 bases; J trimming: 4 bases; junction bases outside the gene matches: 10. For the CDR3, the DNA is TGCGCCAGCAGACCCGAGACCGGGACAGGCTATGGCTACACCTTC. This codes for CASRPETGTGYGYTF.

This clonotype has ten or more counts. V and J are TRBV7-6 and TRBJ2-7; the D gene is possibly TRBD2 (6 bases). Trimming pared 5 bases from V and 7 bases from J, leaving 12 bases between. In germline, CDR1 is SGHVS, CDR2 FNYEAQ. This CDR3 is built from 12 residues. The CDR3 here is CASSPDAGEQYF. The CDR3 bases are TGTGCCAGCAGCCCTGACGCGGGGGAGCAGTACTTC.

This clonotype has a handful of counts. The rearrangement uses TRBV27 and TRBJ2-7, with D perhaps TRBD2 (6 bases). With 6 bases removed from V and 4 bases from J, the gap between germline ends came to 13 bases. The germline gives CDR1 MNHEY, CDR2 SMNVEV (reference sequence). The CDR3 totals 13 residues. Written as DNA, the CDR3 is TGTGCCAGCAGCGACACTGGGGGGTACGAGCAGTACTTC. Translation: CASSDTGGYEQYF.

The chain employs TRBV20-1 and TRBJ2-3; the match to TRBD2 covers 8 bases. CDR1 is DFQATT, CDR2 SNEGSKA, per germline (reference sequence). The CDR3 length is 15 residues. V was clipped by 0 bases and J by 3 bases; unmatched bases: 5. The CDR3 is CSARDPGGGTDTQYF. The CDR3 DNA sequence: TGCAGTGCTAGAGATCCCGGGGGGGGAACAGATACGCAGTATTTT.

This chain uses TRBV7-9 with TRBJ2-7; D gene ambiguous. The CDR3 consists of 15 residues. From germline, CDR1 is SEHNR and CDR2 FQNEAQ (reference sequence). V was clipped by 3 bases and J by 1 base, with 13 bases between them. This CDR3 is CASSFGPVPSYEQYF. CDR3 in DNA: TGTGCCAGCAGCTTCGGGCCAGTACCATCCTACGAGCAGTACTTC.

The chain recombines TRBV7-2 with TRBJ1-1; no reliable D call. Looked up from germline, CDR1 is SGHTA and CDR2 is FQGNSA. The CDR3 extends over 14 amino acids. V dropped 0 bases and J dropped 1 base, with 6 bases sitting between them. DNA for the CDR3: TGTGCCAGCAGCTTAGCGCGGAAGAACACTGAAGCTTTCTTT. Encoded protein: CASSLARKNTEAFF. Full variable domain (outside the CDR3, taken from reference TRBV7-2 and TRBJ1-1): GAGVSQSPSNKVTEKGKDVELRCDPISGHTALYWYRQSLGQGLEFLIYFQGNSAPDKSGLPSDRFSAERTGGSVSTLTIQRTQQEDSAVYLCASSLARKNTEAFFGQGTRLTVV.

The table lists this clonotype with many counts. The V and J genes are TRBV12-3 or TRBV12-4 and TRBJ2-4; D possibly uses TRBD1 or TRBD2 (5 bases each). V was clipped by 5 bases and J by 5 bases, with 13 bases between them. The CDR3 is 14 amino acids. The CDR3 DNA sequence: TGTGCCAGCAGTCCGAAGCGAGGGGAAAACATTCAGTACTTC. Translating it yields CASSPKRGENIQYF.

The chain combines TRBV5-1 with TRBJ1-4; D is undetermined. CDR1 SGHRS and CDR2 YFSETQ come from the germline V gene. The CDR3 totals 15 residues. Trimming pared 3 bases from V and 0 bases from J, leaving 9 bases between. The CDR3 region has the DNA TGCGCCAGCAGCTGGGCGGGCGCAACTAATGAAAAACTGTTTTTT. Its translation is CASSWAGATNEKLFF.

This rearrangement joins TRBV6-2 or TRBV6-3 to TRBJ2-7, with unresolved D. The germline V and J ends were trimmed by 6 bases and 1 base, with 7 bases remaining between them. The CDR3 covers 12 residues. Germline-derived CDR1 and CDR2 are MNHEY and SVGEGT. CDR3 nucleotides: TGTGCCAGCAGCCAGGCGTCCTACGAGCAGTACGTC. The encoded protein is CASSQASYEQYV.

This clonotype was counted between two and nine times. The rearrangement joins TRBV18 to TRBJ1-2; D is unresolved. The CDR3 has 12 residues. Trimming left V 3 bases short and J 6 bases short, with 8 bases between. The germline gives CDR1 KGHSH, CDR2 LQKENI. The CDR3 region has the DNA TGTGCCAGCTCACCTGGCGGGAATGGCTACACCTTC. It codes for CASSPGGNGYTF.

This clonotype was detected a few times. The chain's CDR3 is CASSTRRLDGYEQYF. CDR3 DNA sequence: TGTGCCAGCAGCACCCGAAGATTGGACGGCTACGAGCAGTACTTC. This sequence joins TRBV7-8 and TRBJ2-7; no reliable D call. The CDR3 totals 15 residues. Germline CDR1 SGHVS, CDR2 FQNEAQ. V shed 5 bases and J shed 3 bases, with 17 bases lying between them.

This clonotype has more than one count but fewer than ten. V gene TRBV7-9 combines with J gene TRBJ2-1; TRBD2 aligns across 11 bases. The CDR3 consists of 15 residues. Germline lookup yields CDR1 SEHNR and CDR2 FQNEAQ (reference sequence). The trim removed 5 bases at V and 12 bases at J, leaving 12 bases unmatched. Here the CDR3 DNA reads TGTGCCAGCAGCGTACAGGGACTAGCGGTTGAAGGGCAGTTCTTC. Translation gives CASSVQGLAVEGQFF.

This clonotype was picked up a small number of times. This chain joins TRBV6-1 and TRBJ2-5, with D possibly matching TRBD1 (6 bases). This CDR3 spans 15 amino acids. Between the trimmed V and J ends, which lost 7 bases and 1 base, there was a span of 16 bases. In germline, CDR1 is MNHNS, CDR2 SASEGT. The chain's CDR3 is CASTFRGPSQETQYF. CDR3 sequence (DNA): TGTGCCAGCACGTTCAGGGGCCCCTCCCAAGAGACCCAGTACTTC.

Worth noting for this clonotype: A much more abundant neighbour one base away suggests this may be a read error. The chain uses TRBV4-2 and TRBJ2-3, with D possibly matching TRBD2 (6 bases). CDR3 length equals 14 residues. Per germline, CDR1 LGHNA and CDR2 YNFKEQ. Trimming stripped 1 base from V and 6 bases from J, with 11 bases between. CDR3 nucleotides: TGTGCCAGCAGCCAAGGGGAGGTGAGGGATACGCAGTATTTT. It yields the protein CASSQGEVRDTQYF.

This clonotype was detected ten times or more. This chain links TRBV4-1 with TRBJ2-7; 8 bases align to TRBD1. The CDR3 has 15 amino acids. Germline V gene lookup returns CDR1 MGHRA and CDR2 YSYEKL. With 5 bases clipped from V and 6 bases from J, the junction kept 12 bases outside the gene matches. The CDR3 nucleotides read TGCGCCAGCAGCTCACGGACAGGGCCGTTGGGCGAGCAGTACTTC. It translates to CASSSRTGPLGEQYF.

This chain links TRBV7-2 with TRBJ2-5, with unresolved D. Germline assignment: CDR1 SGHTA and CDR2 FQGNSA. CDR3 size: 14 residues. Deletions cut 3 bases from V and 2 bases from J, with 10 bases between. DNA for the CDR3: TGTGCCAGCAGCTTGCTCAGTGGTCAAGAGACCCAGTACTTC. Protein: CASSLLSGQETQYF.

This sequence joins TRBV2 and TRBJ2-1; no clear D. The germline CDR1 and CDR2 sequences are SNHLY and FYNNEI. Trimming stripped 0 bases from V and 0 bases from J, with 12 bases between. The CDR3 spans 17 residues. The CDR3 region is CASSEAPTRSSYNEQFF. CDR3 DNA sequence: TGTGCCAGCAGTGAAGCCCCGACAAGGAGCTCCTACAATGAGCAGTTCTTC.

V usage is TRBV4-3 and J usage is TRBJ2-2; 11 bases align to TRBD2. Germline assignment: CDR1 LGHNA and CDR2 YSLEER. V dropped 2 bases and J dropped 5; count of bases not matched to a gene: 4. The CDR3 length is 16 residues. The CDR3 DNA reads TGCGCCAGCAGCCAACGGATAGCGGGGGGGACCGGGGAGCTGTTTTTT. Its translation is CASSQRIAGGTGELFF.